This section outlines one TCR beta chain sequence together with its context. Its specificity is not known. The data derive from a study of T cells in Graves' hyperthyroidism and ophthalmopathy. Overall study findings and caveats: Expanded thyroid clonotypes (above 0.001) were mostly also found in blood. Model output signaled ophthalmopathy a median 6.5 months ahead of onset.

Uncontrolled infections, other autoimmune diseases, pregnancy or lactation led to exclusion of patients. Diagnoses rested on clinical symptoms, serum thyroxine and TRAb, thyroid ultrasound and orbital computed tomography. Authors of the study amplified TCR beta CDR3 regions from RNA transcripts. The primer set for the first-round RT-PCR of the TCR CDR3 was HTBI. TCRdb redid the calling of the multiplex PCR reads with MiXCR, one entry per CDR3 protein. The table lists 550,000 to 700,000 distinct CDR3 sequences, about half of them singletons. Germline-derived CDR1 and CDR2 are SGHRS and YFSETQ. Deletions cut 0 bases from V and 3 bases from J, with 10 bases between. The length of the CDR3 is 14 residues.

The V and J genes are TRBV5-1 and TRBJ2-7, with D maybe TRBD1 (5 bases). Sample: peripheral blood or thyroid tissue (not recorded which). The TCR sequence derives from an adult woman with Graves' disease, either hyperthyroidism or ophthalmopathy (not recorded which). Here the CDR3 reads CASSLAEQDYEQYF. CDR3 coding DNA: TGCGCCAGCAGCTTGGCCGAACAGGACTACGAGCAGTACTTC. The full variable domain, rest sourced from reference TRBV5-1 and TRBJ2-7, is KAGVTQTPRYLIKTRGQQVTLSCSPISGHRSVSWYQQTPGQGLQFLFEYFSETQRNKGNFPGRFSGRQFSNSRSEMNVSTLELGDSALYLCASSLAEQDYEQYFGPGTRLTVT.